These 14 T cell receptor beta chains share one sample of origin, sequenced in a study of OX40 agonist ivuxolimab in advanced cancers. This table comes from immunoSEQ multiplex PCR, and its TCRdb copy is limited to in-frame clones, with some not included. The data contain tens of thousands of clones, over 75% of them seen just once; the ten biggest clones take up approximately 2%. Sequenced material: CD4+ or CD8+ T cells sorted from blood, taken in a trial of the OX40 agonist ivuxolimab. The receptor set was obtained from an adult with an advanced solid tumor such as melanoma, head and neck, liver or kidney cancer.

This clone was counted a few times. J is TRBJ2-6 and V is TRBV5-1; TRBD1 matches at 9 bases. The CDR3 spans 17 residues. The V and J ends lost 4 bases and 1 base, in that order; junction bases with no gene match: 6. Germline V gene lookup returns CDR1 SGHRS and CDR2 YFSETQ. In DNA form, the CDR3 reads TGCGCCAGCAGCCGAGGGACAGGGATTTCTGGGGCCAACGTCCTGACTTTC. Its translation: CASSRGTGISGANVLTF.

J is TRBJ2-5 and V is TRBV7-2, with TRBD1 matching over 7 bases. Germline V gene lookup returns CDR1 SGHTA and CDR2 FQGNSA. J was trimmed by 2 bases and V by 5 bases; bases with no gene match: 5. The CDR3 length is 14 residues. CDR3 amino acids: CASSPDRSQETQYF. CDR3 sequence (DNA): TGTGCCAGCAGCCCGGACAGGTCGCAAGAGACCCAGTACTTC.

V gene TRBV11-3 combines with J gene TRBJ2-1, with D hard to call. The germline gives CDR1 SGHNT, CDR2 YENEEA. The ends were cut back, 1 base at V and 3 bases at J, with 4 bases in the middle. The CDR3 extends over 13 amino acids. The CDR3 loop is CASSLADYNEQFF. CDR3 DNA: TGTGCCAGCAGCTTAGCGGACTACAATGAGCAGTTCTTC. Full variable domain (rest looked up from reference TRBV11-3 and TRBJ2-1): EAGVVQSPRYKIIEKKQPVAFWCNPISGHNTLYWYLQNLGQGPELLIRYENEEAVDDSQLPKDRFSAERLKGVDSTLKIQPAELGDSAVYLCASSLADYNEQFFGPGTRLTVL.

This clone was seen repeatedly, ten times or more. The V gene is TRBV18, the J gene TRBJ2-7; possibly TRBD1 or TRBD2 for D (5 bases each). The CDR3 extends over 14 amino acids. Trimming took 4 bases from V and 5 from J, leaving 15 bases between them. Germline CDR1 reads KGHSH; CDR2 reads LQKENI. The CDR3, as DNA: TGTGCCAGCTCACGCCCGGGACGGTCTAACGAGCAGTACTTC. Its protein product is CASSRPGRSNEQYF.

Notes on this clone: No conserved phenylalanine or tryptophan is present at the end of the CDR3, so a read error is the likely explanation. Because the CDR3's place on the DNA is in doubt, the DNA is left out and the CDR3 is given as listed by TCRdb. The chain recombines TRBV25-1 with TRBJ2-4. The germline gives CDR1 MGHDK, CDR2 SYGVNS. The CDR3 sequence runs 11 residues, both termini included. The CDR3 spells CASKKPGPTLL.

The CDR3 DNA reads TGTGCCAGTAGTTCACCGGGACTAGCGGGGGGGCCGTCAGATACGCAGTATTTT. It codes for CASSSPGLAGGPSDTQYF. The chain carries TRBV19 and TRBJ2-3; TRBD2 agrees at 16 bases. The CDR3 extends over 18 amino acids. Germline assignment: CDR1 LNHDA and CDR2 SQIVND (reference sequence). Unmatched junction bases numbered 9, after V lost 5 bases and J lost 4 bases.

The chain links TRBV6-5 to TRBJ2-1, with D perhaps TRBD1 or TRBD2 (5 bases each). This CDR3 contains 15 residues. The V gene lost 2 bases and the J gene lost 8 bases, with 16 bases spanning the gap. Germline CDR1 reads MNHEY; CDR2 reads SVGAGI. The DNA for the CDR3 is TGTGCCAGCAGTTACGTGGGACCCATGGGGGATGAGCAGTTCTTC. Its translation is CASSYVGPMGDEQFF.

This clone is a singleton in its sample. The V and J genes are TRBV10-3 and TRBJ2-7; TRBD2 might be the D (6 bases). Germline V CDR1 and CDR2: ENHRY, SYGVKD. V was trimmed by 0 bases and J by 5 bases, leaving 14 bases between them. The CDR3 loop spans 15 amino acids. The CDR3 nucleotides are TGTGCCATCAGTGAGTCTCCAGGAGGGGCAAACGAGCAGTACTTC. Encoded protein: CAISESPGGANEQYF.

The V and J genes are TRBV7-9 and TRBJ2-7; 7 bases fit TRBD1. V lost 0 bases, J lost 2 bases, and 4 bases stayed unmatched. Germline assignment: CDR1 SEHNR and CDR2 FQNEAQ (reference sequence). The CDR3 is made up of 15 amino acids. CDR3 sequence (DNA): TGTGCCAGCAGCTTAGCTCGGGACAGCACCTACGAGCAGTACTTC. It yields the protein CASSLARDSTYEQYF.

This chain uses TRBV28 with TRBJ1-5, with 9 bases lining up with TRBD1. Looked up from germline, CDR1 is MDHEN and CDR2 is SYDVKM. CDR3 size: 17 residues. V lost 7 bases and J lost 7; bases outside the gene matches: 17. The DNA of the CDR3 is TGTGCCAGCAAAACTCTTCCGGGACAGGGACTCTTACAGCCCCAGCATTTT. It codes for CASKTLPGQGLLQPQHF.

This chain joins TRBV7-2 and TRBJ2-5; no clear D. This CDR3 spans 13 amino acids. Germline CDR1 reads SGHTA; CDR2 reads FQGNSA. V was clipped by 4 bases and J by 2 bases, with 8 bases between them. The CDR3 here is CASSSVGQETQYF. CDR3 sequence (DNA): TGTGCCAGCAGCTCCGTAGGGCAAGAGACCCAGTACTTC.

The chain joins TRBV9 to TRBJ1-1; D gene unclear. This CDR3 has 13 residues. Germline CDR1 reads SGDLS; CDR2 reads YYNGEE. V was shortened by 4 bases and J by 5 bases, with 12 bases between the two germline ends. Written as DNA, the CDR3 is TGTGCCAGCAGCCCGGCCGGGCGGACTGAAGCTTTCTTT. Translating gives CASSPAGRTEAFF.

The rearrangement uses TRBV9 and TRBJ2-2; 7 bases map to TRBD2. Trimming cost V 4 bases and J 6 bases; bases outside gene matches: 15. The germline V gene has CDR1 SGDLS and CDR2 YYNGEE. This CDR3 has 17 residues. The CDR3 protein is CASSPPGRTRAPGELFF. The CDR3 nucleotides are TGTGCCAGCAGCCCCCCCGGGAGGACTAGGGCTCCCGGGGAGCTGTTTTTT.

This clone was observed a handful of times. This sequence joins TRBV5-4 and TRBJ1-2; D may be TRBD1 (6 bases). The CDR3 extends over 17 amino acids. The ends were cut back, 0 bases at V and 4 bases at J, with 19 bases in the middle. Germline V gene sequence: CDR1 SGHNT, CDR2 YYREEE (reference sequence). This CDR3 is CASSLGGASSSTYGYTF. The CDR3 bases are TGTGCCAGCAGCTTGGGGGGGGCCAGCTCCTCCACCTATGGCTACACCTTC. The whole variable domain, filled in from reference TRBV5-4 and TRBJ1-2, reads ETGVTQSPTHLIKTRGQQVTLRCSSQSGHNTVSWYQQALGQGPQFIFQYYREEENGRGNFPPRFSGLQFPNYSSELNVNALELDDSALYLCASSLGGASSSTYGYTFGSGTRLTVV.